The 8 T cell receptor beta chains below were found in one sample sequenced in a study of T cells after yellow fever vaccination. Each CDR3 protein is one row after TCRdb ran MiXCR on the 5' RACE reads. The data show over 110,000 distinct CDR3 sequences, over 7% seen once. The specimen comprised CD4+ T cells sorted from PBMCs, sampled 5 days after the yellow fever booster vaccination. The receptor source for this set is a man aged 30-40 years who received the YFV17D yellow fever vaccine.

A few counts support this clonotype. V gene TRBV20-1 combines with J gene TRBJ2-1; D may match TRBD1 or TRBD2 (6 bases each). The CDR3 has 15 amino acids. CDR1 is DFQATT, CDR2 SNEGSKA, per germline (reference sequence). V was cut by 2 bases and J by 4 bases, with 15 bases left in between. In nucleotides, the CDR3 is TGCAGTGCTAGACTTAGCGGAGGGGGGTACAATGAGCAGTTCTTC. Translated: CSARLSGGGYNEQFF.

In its sample, this clonotype was seen many times. The chain joins TRBV12-3 or TRBV12-4 to TRBJ2-3, with TRBD2 matching over 15 bases. This CDR3 has 16 amino acids. V lost 6 bases, J lost 6 bases, and 7 bases stayed unmatched. CDR3 DNA sequence: TGTGCCAGCAGCCTCGGACTAGCGGGAGGGCCGGATACGCAGTATTTT. Its protein product is CASSLGLAGGPDTQYF.

This clonotype was observed many times. The rearrangement joins TRBV7-8 to TRBJ2-1; D gene ambiguous. V gave up 6 bases and J gave up 0 bases, with 15 bases separating them. The CDR3 consists of 16 residues. CDR1 SGHVS and CDR2 FQNEAQ come from the germline V gene. In nucleotides, the CDR3 is TGTGCCAGCAGAGAAGAGAAGGTCCGCTCCTACAATGAGCAGTTCTTC. It encodes CASREEKVRSYNEQFF.

The table lists this clonotype with many counts. The rearrangement uses TRBV20-1 and TRBJ1-1; tentatively, D is TRBD1 (5 bases). The CDR3 loop spans 14 amino acids. Germline CDR1 is DFQATT and CDR2 is SNEGSKA (reference sequence). Trimming left V 0 bases short and J 5 bases short, with 13 bases between. The CDR3 sequence: CSARDGARGTEAFF. The CDR3 region has the DNA TGCAGTGCTAGAGACGGAGCCCGGGGGACTGAAGCTTTCTTT.

This clonotype was recorded many times. V gene TRBV28 combines with J gene TRBJ2-3; tentatively, D is TRBD2 (6 bases). The CDR3 has 14 residues. From germline, CDR1 is MDHEN and CDR2 SYDVKM. V lost 6 bases and J 1 base, leaving 11 bases between the germline ends. In DNA, the CDR3 is TGTGCCAGCAGGCCATGGGGGGGCACAGATACGCAGTATTTT. Protein sequence: CASRPWGGTDTQYF. The full variable domain, with the rest looked up from reference TRBV28 and TRBJ2-3, is DVKVTQSSRYLVKRTGEKVFLECVQDMDHENMFWYRQDPGLGLRLIYFSYDVKMKEKGDIPEGYSVSREKKERFSLILESASTNQTSMYLCASRPWGGTDTQYFGPGTRLTVL.

At least ten counts were recorded for this clonotype. The rearrangement links TRBV5-1 to TRBJ2-7, with 14 bases fitting TRBD2. V dropped 7 bases and J dropped 3; count of bases not matched to a gene: 9. Germline V gives CDR1 SGHRS, CDR2 YFSETQ. The CDR3 is 16 residues long. The CDR3 nucleotides read TGCGCCAGCGGGGGACTAGCGGGAGCAGGGCTCTACGAGCAGTACTTC. Translation: CASGGLAGAGLYEQYF.

In this sample, this clonotype turned up many times. J is TRBJ2-3 and V is TRBV7-2; D remains unclear. The CDR3 is 15 amino acids. Trimming took off 5 bases at V and 4 bases at J, with 16 bases between the two ends. CDR1 is SGHTA and CDR2 is FQGNSA in the germline V gene. The CDR3: CASSPRVVVADTQYF. The CDR3 nucleotides are TGTGCCAGCAGCCCCCGTGTGGTAGTGGCAGATACGCAGTATTTT.

As to this clonotype: It may be a read error: a sequence one base away is much more abundant. The chain has TRBV4-3 and TRBJ2-6, with 8 bases identical to TRBD1. The CDR3 has 15 residues. CDR1 is LGHNA and CDR2 is YSLEER in the germline V gene. CDR3 protein: CASSQEGQGANDLTF. Written as DNA, the CDR3 is TGCGCCAGCAGCCAGGAAGGGCAGGGGGCCAACGACCTGACTTTC.